These 29 T cell receptor beta chains were all obtained from the same sample, sequenced in a study of cytomegalovirus exposure and HLA in healthy donors. Assay used: immunoSEQ multiplex PCR; TCRdb lists only in-frame clones, some missing. The table shows roughly 230,000 clones, with around 91% occurring only once. Sequencing was performed on PBMCs. The receptor source for this set is a woman in her twenties or thirties in good health and CMV-seronegative.

This clone appeared a single time. The rearrangement uses TRBV9 and TRBJ2-3, with D unclear. Per the germline V gene, CDR1 is SGDLS and CDR2 is YYNGEE. The germline V and J ends were trimmed by 5 bases and 2 bases, with 12 bases remaining between them. The CDR3 is made up of 14 amino acids. The CDR3, as DNA: TGTGCCAGCAGTGGTTCAATATACACAGATACGCAGTATTTT. Protein: CASSGSIYTDTQYF.

The rearrangement links TRBV11-2 to TRBJ2-4; possibly TRBD2 for D (5 bases). The germline V gene encodes CDR1 SGHAT and CDR2 FQNNGV. This CDR3 has 14 amino acids. V was shortened by 5 bases and J by 4 bases, with 12 bases between the two germline ends. CDR3 bases: TGTGCCAGCAGCCTCCCTCGGGGTAAAAACATTCAGTACTTC. This sequence encodes CASSLPRGKNIQYF.

This sequence joins TRBV6-5 and TRBJ2-3; D possibly corresponds to TRBD2 (7 bases). The ends were cut back, 6 bases at V and 5 bases at J, with 18 bases in the middle. Germline CDR1 MNHEY, CDR2 SVGAGI. The CDR3 is 15 residues long. DNA of the CDR3: TGTGCCAGCAGCCCAGAACGGGGGGCCATAGATACGCAGTATTTT. Amino acid sequence: CASSPERGAIDTQYF.

This chain links TRBV4-3 with TRBJ1-2; D may be TRBD1 (5 bases). CDR3 length equals 15 residues. With 4 bases removed from V and 1 base from J, the gap between germline ends came to 13 bases. From germline, CDR1 is LGHNA and CDR2 YSLEER. As DNA, the CDR3 is TGCGCCAGCAGCCCGGCCCCCGGGGGTAACTATGGCTACACCTTC. This codes for CASSPAPGGNYGYTF.

This chain joins TRBV4-1 and TRBJ1-3, with TRBD1 as a possible D gene (6 bases). V dropped 3 bases and J dropped 2 bases, with 11 bases sitting between them. Germline assignment: CDR1 MGHRA and CDR2 YSYEKL. This CDR3 spans 15 amino acids. The CDR3 region is CASSQTEGAGNTIYF. CDR3 in DNA: TGCGCCAGCAGCCAGACGGAGGGGGCTGGAAACACCATATATTTT.

This chain uses TRBV27 with TRBJ2-1; TRBD2 might be the D (7 bases). Trimming removed 0 bases at V and 9 bases at J, with 18 bases between. Germline CDR1 is MNHEY and CDR2 is SMNVEV (reference sequence). The CDR3 consists of 16 residues. CDR3 loop: CASSLSGGLAVGEQFF. The DNA for the CDR3 is TGTGCCAGCAGTTTATCGGGGGGGCTAGCGGTGGGTGAGCAGTTCTTC.

This clone has a handful of counts. The chain joins TRBV7-6 to TRBJ2-5; no definite D call. CDR3 length equals 13 residues. Trimming took off 1 base at V and 4 bases at J, with 7 bases between the two ends. CDR1 is SGHVS, CDR2 FNYEAQ, per germline. The CDR3 DNA reads TGTGCCAGCAGCTTAGTTATCGGAGAGACCCAGTACTTC. Residues: CASSLVIGETQYF.

The chain combines TRBV28 with TRBJ2-2; TRBD2 might be the D (5 bases). The germline V gene has CDR1 MDHEN and CDR2 SYDVKM. The CDR3 is 19 amino acids. V was trimmed by 2 bases and J by 0 bases, leaving 19 bases between them. This chain's CDR3 is CASSLPPPSGTSNTGELFF. DNA for the CDR3: TGTGCCAGCAGTTTACCCCCCCCCAGCGGTACCTCGAACACCGGGGAGCTGTTTTTT.

V usage is TRBV11-3 and J usage is TRBJ2-7, with 10 nucleotides matching TRBD2. Germline assignment: CDR1 SGHNT and CDR2 YENEEA. The CDR3 extends over 18 amino acids. Trimming at V came to 0 bases and at J to 4 bases, leaving 12 bases not matched to a gene. The CDR3 loop reads CASSLDTPAAGGLYEQYF. The CDR3 DNA follows: TGTGCCAGCAGCTTAGATACCCCAGCAGCGGGAGGGCTGTACGAGCAGTACTTC.

J is TRBJ2-2 and V is TRBV5-1; 8 bases align to TRBD2. The CDR3 sequence is 15 residues long. Germline lookup yields CDR1 SGHRS and CDR2 YFSETQ. The J segment lost 5 bases and the V segment lost 4 bases, leaving 7 bases of the junction unmatched. The CDR3 loop is CASSPNAGGTGELFF. The CDR3 nucleotides read TGCGCCAGCAGCCCAAACGCGGGAGGTACCGGGGAGCTGTTTTTT.

The chain carries TRBV29-1 and TRBJ1-1; no clear D. The CDR3 has 16 amino acids. Germline values: CDR1 SQVTM, CDR2 ANQGSEA. The V end was cut by 6 bases, the J end by 4 bases, with 24 bases between. The CDR3 nucleotides read TGCAGCGTAGTAGATTGGGGTGCAAAGGGAGCCACTGAAGCTTTCTTT. It codes for CSVVDWGAKGATEAFF.

The CDR3 here is CASSFPQGDTNEKLFF. CDR3 bases: TGTGCCAGCAGCTTCCCCCAGGGGGACACTAATGAAAAACTGTTTTTT. The rearrangement links TRBV5-8 to TRBJ1-4; 7 bases agree with TRBD1. V lost 2 bases to trimming and J lost 2 bases; unmatched junction nucleotides: 6. This CDR3 spans 16 amino acids. CDR1 SGHTS and CDR2 YDEGEE come from the germline V gene.

The chain recombines TRBV5-1 with TRBJ2-6, with D perhaps matching TRBD1 (5 bases). The CDR3 covers 16 residues. Trimming cost V 0 bases and J 3 bases, with 10 bases left between them. Germline V gene lookup returns CDR1 SGHRS and CDR2 YFSETQ. CDR3 DNA sequence: TGCGCCAGCAGCTTGGTAGGGGATGGTGGGGCCAACGTCCTGACTTTC. As protein: CASSLVGDGGANVLTF.

CDR3 residues: CASSPGVPERTDTQYF. CDR3 bases: TGTGCCAGCAGCCCGGGAGTTCCTGAGCGGACAGATACGCAGTATTTT. This chain uses TRBV5-6 with TRBJ2-3; D may be TRBD2 (6 bases). This CDR3 has 16 amino acids. V gave up 4 bases and J gave up 3 bases, with 18 bases separating them. CDR1 and CDR2 (germline): SGHDT, YYEEEE. The full variable domain, rest sourced from reference TRBV5-6 and TRBJ2-3, is DAGVTQSPTHLIKTRGQQVTLRCSPKSGHDTVSWYQQALGQGPQFIFQYYEEEERQRGNFPDRFSGHQFPNYSSELNVNALLLGDSALYLCASSPGVPERTDTQYFGPGTRLTVL.

The chain combines TRBV19 with TRBJ1-1; D is possibly TRBD1 (6 bases). The germline V gene encodes CDR1 LNHDA and CDR2 SQIVND (reference sequence). Trimming took off 4 bases at V and 5 bases at J, with 17 bases between the two ends. CDR3 length: 15 amino acids. CDR3 sequence reads: CASSNYYREETEAFF. The CDR3 nucleotides are TGTGCCAGTAGTAACTATTACAGGGAAGAAACTGAAGCTTTCTTT.

This chain links TRBV29-1 with TRBJ1-5; weak D call: TRBD1 (6 bases). CDR1 is SQVTM and CDR2 is ANQGSEA in the germline V gene. The CDR3 is made up of 13 amino acids. V gave up 4 bases and J gave up 0 bases, with 7 bases separating them. The DNA for the CDR3 is TGCAGCGTTGTACAGGGTAGCAATCAGCCCCAGCATTTT. It encodes CSVVQGSNQPQHF.

This chain uses TRBV6-6 with TRBJ2-5; possibly TRBD1 for D (5 bases). The CDR3 totals 16 residues. Germline CDR1 and CDR2: MNHNY and SVGAGI (reference sequence). Deletions cut 2 bases from V and 0 bases from J, with 13 bases between. The CDR3 DNA follows: TGTGCCAGCAGTTACGGGGCCACCAAGTACCAAGAGACCCAGTACTTC. This gives the protein CASSYGATKYQETQYF.

The chain links TRBV27 to TRBJ2-7; D is possibly TRBD1 (5 bases). The length of the CDR3 is 13 residues. Deletions cut 3 bases from V and 2 bases from J, with 8 bases between. Germline CDR1 reads MNHEY; CDR2 reads SMNVEV (reference sequence). The CDR3 DNA sequence: TGTGCCAGCAGTTTTGGGGCGACCTACGAGCAGTACTTC. Translation: CASSFGATYEQYF.

The chain uses TRBV29-1 and TRBJ2-5; maybe TRBD2 (6 bases). This CDR3 spans 12 amino acids. Germline V CDR1 and CDR2: SQVTM, ANQGSEA. Trimming removed 4 bases from V and 2 bases from J, with 8 bases in between. The CDR3 loop is CSVVRGQETQYF. The CDR3 DNA reads as TGCAGCGTTGTTCGGGGGCAAGAGACCCAGTACTTC.

The rearrangement uses TRBV5-6 and TRBJ1-1; D perhaps matches TRBD1 (5 bases). V was clipped by 0 bases and J by 5 bases, with 14 bases between them. The germline V gene has CDR1 SGHDT and CDR2 YYEEEE. The length of the CDR3 is 15 residues. CDR3 region: CASSLGTGAGTEAFF. For the CDR3, the DNA is TGTGCCAGCAGCTTGGGTACAGGCGCTGGGACTGAAGCTTTCTTT.

V and J are TRBV6-5 and TRBJ2-7, with TRBD2 identical over 8 bases. Germline assignment: CDR1 MNHEY and CDR2 SVGAGI. The CDR3 length is 14 residues. With 6 bases clipped from V and 3 bases from J, the junction kept 7 bases outside the gene matches. For the CDR3, the DNA is TGTGCCAGCAGGACGTTTAGCGGGAACTACGAGCAGTACTTC. Residues: CASRTFSGNYEQYF.

The chain couples TRBV27 to TRBJ2-1, with 9 bases identical to TRBD2. Trimming at V came to 2 bases and at J to 9 bases, leaving 5 bases not matched to a gene. Germline CDR1 reads MNHEY; CDR2 reads SMNVEV (reference sequence). The CDR3 covers 14 residues. CDR3 bases: TGTGCCAGCAGTTTAACTCGTAGCGGGAGTGAGCAGTTCTTC. The encoded protein is CASSLTRSGSEQFF.

This chain joins TRBV28 and TRBJ2-7, with D uncertain. The CDR3 length is 15 residues. The V gene lost 2 bases and the J gene lost 3 bases, with 14 bases spanning the gap. Germline V CDR1 and CDR2: MDHEN, SYDVKM. CDR3: CASSLHGGVCYEQYF. CDR3 nucleotides: TGTGCCAGCAGTTTACATGGTGGGGTGTGCTACGAGCAGTACTTC. Complete variable domain (other parts from reference TRBV28 and TRBJ2-7): DVKVTQSSRYLVKRTGEKVFLECVQDMDHENMFWYRQDPGLGLRLIYFSYDVKMKEKGDIPEGYSVSREKKERFSLILESASTNQTSMYLCASSLHGGVCYEQYFGPGTRLTVT.

In this sample, this clone turned up once. The rearrangement links TRBV9 to TRBJ2-2; a possible D gene is TRBD2 (5 bases). V was shortened by 0 bases and J by 3 bases, with 9 bases between the two germline ends. This CDR3 region has 15 residues. The germline V gene has CDR1 SGDLS and CDR2 YYNGEE. The CDR3 DNA sequence: TGTGCCAGCAGCGTAGGAGGGCTCGACACCGGGGAGCTGTTTTTT. Its protein product is CASSVGGLDTGELFF.

This clone was seen only once. V gene TRBV5-6 combines with J gene TRBJ1-1, with D tentatively TRBD1 (6 bases). Germline values: CDR1 SGHDT, CDR2 YYEEEE. Deletions cut 0 bases from V and 1 base from J, with 16 bases between. CDR3 size: 17 residues. The CDR3 region is CASSLAPGDGSNTEAFF. In DNA, the CDR3 is TGTGCCAGCAGCTTGGCGCCAGGGGATGGGTCGAACACTGAAGCTTTCTTT. The full variable domain, rest sourced from reference TRBV5-6 and TRBJ1-1, is DAGVTQSPTHLIKTRGQQVTLRCSPKSGHDTVSWYQQALGQGPQFIFQYYEEEERQRGNFPDRFSGHQFPNYSSELNVNALLLGDSALYLCASSLAPGDGSNTEAFFGQGTRLTVV.

The V call is TRBV7-6, the J call TRBJ2-7; D is ambiguous. Trimming took off 5 bases at V and 7 bases at J, with 15 bases between the two ends. This CDR3 region has 13 residues. The germline CDR1 and CDR2 sequences are SGHVS and FNYEAQ. CDR3 amino acids: CASSPAHVTEQYF. Written as DNA, the CDR3 is TGTGCCAGCAGCCCGGCACACGTCACTGAGCAGTACTTC.

The V and J genes are TRBV9 and TRBJ2-6; TRBD2 might be the D (5 bases). This CDR3 contains 16 residues. Deletions cut 4 bases from V and 2 bases from J, with 13 bases between. Germline CDR1 reads SGDLS; CDR2 reads YYNGEE. Here the CDR3 reads CASSPLPGTGANVLTF. CDR3 DNA: TGTGCCAGCAGCCCCCTCCCCGGGACTGGGGCCAACGTCCTGACTTTC.

This clone was counted once. J is TRBJ2-7 and V is TRBV7-2; D is unclear. In germline, CDR1 is SGHTA, CDR2 FQGNSA. Trimming stripped 4 bases from V and 2 bases from J, with 3 bases between. The CDR3 is 11 amino acids. The CDR3 protein is CASSSTYEQYF. The CDR3 DNA is TGTGCCAGCAGCTCAACCTACGAGCAGTACTTC. Full variable domain (rest looked up from reference TRBV7-2 and TRBJ2-7): GAGVSQSPSNKVTEKGKDVELRCDPISGHTALYWYRQSLGQGLEFLIYFQGNSAPDKSGLPSDRFSAERTGGSVSTLTIQRTQQEDSAVYLCASSSTYEQYFGPGTRLTVT.

This CDR3 is CASSLKSQNMNTEAFF. Written as DNA, the CDR3 is TGCGCCAGCAGCCTTAAGAGCCAGAACATGAACACTGAAGCTTTCTTT. The genes are TRBV4-3 and TRBJ1-1; no definite D call. This CDR3 is built from 16 residues. Between the trimmed V and J ends, which lost 4 bases and 0 bases, there was a span of 15 bases. The V gene's germline CDR1 is LGHNA and CDR2 YSLEER.